This TCR beta chain came from a study of cytomegalovirus exposure and HLA in healthy donors. PCR employed 60 Vbeta and 13 Jbeta primers. Some clones are missing from TCRdb's copy, which holds only in-frame ones; the method was immunoSEQ multiplex PCR. The data hold 240,000 or so clones, with 82% observed a single time. Sequenced input: PBMCs. The receptor comes from a woman in her thirties or forties in good health and CMV-seropositive.

The CDR3 bases are TGTGCCAGCAGTGTAGGGGGCCCAGGAGAAAGGAACTATGGCTACACCTTC. Its translation: CASSVGGPGERNYGYTF. This chain uses TRBV6-1 with TRBJ1-2; 7 nucleotides line up with TRBD1. The CDR3 runs to 17 residues. Losses at the gene ends were 4 bases for V and 2 bases for J; bases not matched to a gene: 13. Looked up from germline, CDR1 is MNHNS and CDR2 is SASEGT.